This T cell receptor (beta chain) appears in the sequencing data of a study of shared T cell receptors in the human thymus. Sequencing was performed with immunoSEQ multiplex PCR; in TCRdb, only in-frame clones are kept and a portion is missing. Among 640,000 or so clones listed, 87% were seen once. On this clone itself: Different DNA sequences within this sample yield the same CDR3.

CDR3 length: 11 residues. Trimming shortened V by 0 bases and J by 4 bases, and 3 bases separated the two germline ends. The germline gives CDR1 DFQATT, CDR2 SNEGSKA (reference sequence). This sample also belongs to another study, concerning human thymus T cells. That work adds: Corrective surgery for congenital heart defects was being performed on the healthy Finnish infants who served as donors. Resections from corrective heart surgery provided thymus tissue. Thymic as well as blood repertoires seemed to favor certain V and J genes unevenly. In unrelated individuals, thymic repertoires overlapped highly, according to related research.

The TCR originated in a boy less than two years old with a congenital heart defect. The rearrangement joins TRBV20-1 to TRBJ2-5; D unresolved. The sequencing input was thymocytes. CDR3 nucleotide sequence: TGCAGTGCTAGAGATCGAGAGACCCAGTACTTC. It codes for CSARDRETQYF.